The sequence of this TCR beta chain was determined in a study of blood T cell repertoires in COVID-19 (dated by TCRdb to 2018 to 2021). About the study as a whole: The collaborator samples originated in the United States, Italy and Spain and spanned the acute and convalescent phases of COVID-19. The prospective study material was composed of cDNA or gDNA derived from T cells, B-cell-depleted T cells, or PBMCs. Subjects who had been exposed to COVID-19, were actively infected with it, or had recovered from it provided the deeply sampled blood TCRbeta repertoires that made up the dataset. The repertoires were released in a freely available public database meant as a resource for research on the immune response to SARS-CoV-2. The samples were drawn from two sources: the first 160 participants of the ongoing ImmuneRACE study, and some 1,300 subjects contributed by 6 global collaborators. Sample metadata almost always included a de-identified subject ID, COVID-19 status, age in years and sex. Where available, HLA class I and class II types were obtained from metadata supplied by the sample provider rather than from assay-based typing.

The CDR3 has 15 amino acids, counting the end cysteine and phenylalanine. Of all the DNA, just the CDR3 is kept, 45 bases in frame from base 1. CDR1 and CDR2 (LGHNA, YNFKEQ) derive from the germline V gene. Unmatched junction bases come to 4, with V trimmed by 1 base and J by 3 bases. TCRbeta CDR3 regions were amplified from genomic DNA using the immunoSEQ Assay, a bias-controlled multiplex PCR. On the study's bioinformatics: The number of nucleated cells in each sample was estimated by amplification of reference gene primers within the assay. Sequence reads were collapsed and filtered to measure the absolute abundance of every unique TCRbeta CDR3 rearrangement. For each sample, productive Simpson clonality was calculated by taking the square root of Simpson's diversity index across productive rearrangements. TCRdb holds this immuneACCESS table with in-frame rearrangements only. Some clones are missing; in checked studies, unresolved V genes explain under half, and the rest has no known cause. V and J calls plus clone size are reproduced from that table; the DNA served to infer D and trimming. Counted in this sample were approximately 200,000 clones; more than 80% of them appeared once. The top ten constitute 1.5% to 2% of the sample.

Turning to this clone: Its binding antigen is unknown. The sample holds no much larger clone one base away, and base qualities are not on file.

Participants in the prospective study were aged 18 to 89 years, lived in more than 20 United States geographic areas, and enrolled through a virtual design. To assign participants to cohorts, the prospective study relied on clinical history that participants themselves reported in a screening survey and a study questionnaire. Recovered participants in ImmuneRACE Cohort 3 were defined as having two consecutive negative NP/OP PCR tests, clearance from a healthcare professional, or resolution of symptoms. Mobile phlebotomists in the prospective study collected whole blood, serum and a nasopharyngeal or oropharyngeal swab from every participant. Participants in the prospective study had the option to provide additional blood draws and questionnaires over a 2-month period. Before DNA extraction, prospective study blood samples were shipped either frozen or at room temperature. Results the study describes overall, beyond this receptor: Clinical and demographic metadata were provided uncurated, with the amount varying by source and participant.

Input material: PBMCs or T cells enriched from blood (not recorded which). This receptor was identified in a man in his 60s who had recovered from COVID-19. The chain was built from TRBV4-2 and TRBJ2-5; 8 nucleotides in the junction match TRBD2. CDR3 reads: CASSQGISGEETQYF. The nucleotide sequence reads as follows: TGTGCCAGCAGCCAAGGAATTAGCGGGGAAGAGACCCAGTACTTC.